Listed below are T cell receptor beta chains from one sample, sequenced in a study of a mutant IDH1 vaccine in newly diagnosed glioma. This table comes from immunoSEQ multiplex PCR, and its TCRdb copy is limited to in-frame clones, with some not included. Of approximately 92,000 clones listed, around 77% were seen once; the top ten hold roughly 6.9%. The sequenced sample was PBMCs, obtained from a glioma patient treated with radiotherapy, temozolomide or both. Every receptor here comes from a man aged 35 to 55 with glioma. The CDR3 runs from the conserved cysteine through the conserved F or W. The order of the fields is clone size, V gene, D gene, J gene, CDR3 protein, CDR3 DNA. D genes are given only for firm matches. The size entry is marked missing in some rows and otherwise reads once, few, many or a size class.

>-|TRBV11-1|TRBD1|TRBJ2-7
CASSSGTGRNSYEQYF
TGTGCCAGCAGCTCGGGGACAGGCCGTAACTCCTACGAGCAGTACTTC
>-|TRBV7-2|TRBD1|TRBJ2-1
CASSLQGQGKGEQFF
TGTGCCAGCAGCCTCCAAGGACAGGGTAAGGGTGAGCAGTTCTTC
>-|TRBV28|-|TRBJ1-1
CASVGTEAFF
TGTGCCAGCGTGGGGACTGAAGCTTTCTTT
>-|TRBV25-1|-|TRBJ1-4
CASSESRQFDEKLFF
TGTGCCAGCAGTGAATCCCGACAGTTTGATGAAAAACTGTTTTTT
>-|TRBV5-6|-|TRBJ1-4
CASSFGRPPILNEKLFF
TGTGCCAGCAGCTTCGGCCGGCCGCCGATACTTAATGAAAAACTGTTTTTT
>-|TRBV6-1|-|TRBJ2-2
CASVLESNTGELFF
TGTGCCAGCGTACTGGAATCCAACACCGGGGAGCTGTTTTTT
>few|TRBV10-3|TRBD1|TRBJ2-1
CAIRGDSSYNEQFF
TGTGCCATCAGGGGGGACAGCTCCTACAATGAGCAGTTCTTC
>-|TRBV19|TRBD2|TRBJ2-2
CASSRLAGGPRTAGELFF
TGTGCCAGTAGTCGACTAGCGGGGGGGCCGAGGACCGCCGGGGAGCTGTTTTTT
>-|TRBV25-1|-|TRBJ2-7
CASSEPGALSYEQYF
TGTGCCAGCAGTGAGCCCGGAGCGCTTTCCTACGAGCAGTACTTC
>-|TRBV28|-|TRBJ2-6
CASSFTGSGANVLTF
TGTGCCAGCAGTTTCACAGGGTCAGGGGCCAACGTCCTGACTTTC
>-|TRBV10-3|TRBD1|TRBJ1-5
CAISESGTGGQPQHF
TGTGCCATCAGTGAGTCCGGGACAGGGGGACAGCCCCAGCATTTT
>few|TRBV5-6|TRBD1|TRBJ1-1
CASSRDSGLEAFF
TGTGCCAGCAGCAGGGACAGCGGGCTTGAAGCTTTCTTT
>-|TRBV7-6|-|TRBJ1-1
CASSLGSLGGSTAFF
TGTGCCAGCAGCTTAGGGTCTCTGGGGGGCTCTACAGCTTTCTTT
>-|TRBV6-1|TRBD2|TRBJ2-1
CASSEGLAAYNEQFF
TGTGCCAGCAGTGAAGGACTAGCGGCTTACAATGAGCAGTTCTTC
>-|TRBV5-1|TRBD2|TRBJ2-5
CASSPRTSGRARQLGGTQYF
TGCGCCAGCAGCCCAAGGACTAGCGGGAGGGCCCGCCAACTAGGGGGGACCCAGTACTTC
>-|TRBV11-3|-|TRBJ1-1
CASSPRTAENTEAFF
TGTGCCAGCAGCCCCCGGACAGCGGAGAACACTGAAGCTTTCTTT
>-|TRBV19|-|TRBJ1-5
CASTMGYRAIGQPQHF
TGTGCCAGTACTATGGGTTACAGGGCAATAGGGCAGCCCCAGCATTTT
>-|TRBV7-2|-|TRBJ2-5
CASSLAGQPQETQYF
TGTGCCAGCAGCTTAGCAGGTCAGCCCCAAGAGACCCAGTACTTC
>-|TRBV6-6|-|TRBJ1-2
CASSYIQETSGYTF
TGTGCCAGCAGTTACATACAGGAGACGTCTGGCTACACCTTC
>-|TRBV2|TRBD2|TRBJ2-4
CASSETQATSGTVKNIQYF
TGTGCCAGCAGTGAAACCCAAGCTACTAGCGGGACGGTCAAAAACATTCAGTACTTC
>-|TRBV25-1|-|TRBJ1-3
CASSVRGGGPGNTIYF
TGTGCCAGCAGTGTAAGGGGAGGGGGTCCTGGAAACACCATATATTTT
>-|TRBV2|-|TRBJ2-7
CASSTLGSYEQYF
TGTGCCAGCAGCACTCTCGGGTCCTACGAGCAGTACTTC
>-|TRBV28|-|TRBJ2-1
CASSSFRPNNEQFF
TGTGCCAGCAGTTCGTTCAGGCCTAACAATGAGCAGTTCTTC
>-|TRBV19|-|TRBJ2-3
CASSIGGIRTDTQYF
TGTGCCAGTAGTATTGGAGGGATACGCACAGATACGCAGTATTTT